This T cell receptor (beta chain) was recorded in a study of low-dose radiotherapy and immunotherapy resistance in tumors. cDNA synthesis used a TRAV/TRBV-specific primer set for both chains. Both a constant-region primer and a V-primer adapter served to amplify TCRs across roughly 20 PCR cycles. TCRdb ran MiXCR on the reads and lists one entry per CDR3 protein. The repertoire holds around 76,000 distinct CDR3 sequences, with more than 25% as singletons. CDR1 is SGDLS, CDR2 YYNGEE, per germline. The trim removed 0 bases at V and 5 bases at J, leaving 8 bases unmatched. The CDR3 is 17 amino acids. The sample holds many counts of this clonotype. Time point indicated: before trial treatment.

The sequenced sample was PBMCs, obtained before treatment. This chain uses TRBV9 with TRBJ2-2; 9 positions match TRBD1. The receptor was derived from a female donor with ovarian cancer. For the CDR3, the DNA is TGTGCCAGCAGCGTAGGACTGGGACAGGGAAGGACCGGGGAGCTGTTTTTT. It encodes CASSVGLGQGRTGELFF.